What follows are 8 T cell receptor beta chains derived from one specimen sequenced in a study of identical twins. One entry per CDR3 protein results from TCRdb running MiXCR on the 5' RACE reads. The sample includes hundreds of thousands of distinct CDR3 sequences, around an eighth seen only once; the top ten take about 1.5%. The sample was also reused in another study, on yellow fever vaccine responses in identical twins.

Sample: PBMCs. The receptors come from a young woman in good health.

The J gene is TRBJ1-6, the V gene TRBV5-1; 9 bases line up with TRBD1. CDR1 and CDR2 (germline): SGHRS, YFSETQ. Trimming took 5 bases from V and 6 from J; bases not matched to a gene: 6. This CDR3 region has 15 residues. The CDR3: CASSYQTGGNSPLHF. CDR3 DNA sequence: TGCGCCAGCAGTTACCAGACAGGGGGTAATTCACCCCTCCACTTT.

This clonotype has more than one count but fewer than ten. This CDR3 reads CASSSDRGRWETQYF. Written as DNA, the CDR3 is TGCGCCAGCAGCTCTGACAGGGGGCGATGGGAGACCCAGTACTTC. V usage is TRBV5-1 and J usage is TRBJ2-5; 10 nucleotides line up with TRBD1. Germline V gene lookup returns CDR1 SGHRS and CDR2 YFSETQ. V dropped 3 bases and J dropped 5; count of bases not matched to a gene: 7. This CDR3 has 15 residues.

This clonotype was detected only a few times. CDR3 DNA: TGTGCCAGCAGAAAGACTAGCGGGGGGGCCCTAGGTACGCAGTATTTT. Translated, it gives CASRKTSGGALGTQYF. The J gene is TRBJ2-3, the V gene TRBV6-1; TRBD2 matches 14 bases. The CDR3 is made up of 16 amino acids. Germline V gives CDR1 MNHNS, CDR2 SASEGT. The V and J ends lost 6 bases and 8 bases, in that order; junction bases with no gene match: 10.

This clonotype showed up just a few times. This rearrangement joins TRBV2 to TRBJ1-6; no firm D call. This CDR3 region has 14 residues. Trimming took off 3 bases at V and 7 bases at J, with 10 bases between the two ends. Germline loops: CDR1 SNHLY, CDR2 FYNNEI. In nucleotides, the CDR3 is TGTGCCAGCAGTGAGGCACCACAAAATTCACCCCTCCACTTT. Translation gives CASSEAPQNSPLHF.

This clonotype was seen only a few times. In nucleotides, the CDR3 is TGTGCCACCAGTGATTCCAGAACCAGGGAGGCTACGCAGTATTTT. The encoded protein is CATSDSRTREATQYF. This chain connects TRBV24-1 to TRBJ2-3; tentatively, D is TRBD2 (6 bases). Germline CDR1 reads KGHDR; CDR2 reads SFDVKD. V gave up 2 bases and J gave up 8 bases, with 16 bases separating them. The CDR3 is made up of 15 amino acids.

This sequence joins TRBV6-5 and TRBJ2-7, with 7 nucleotides matching TRBD1. There are 15 residues in the CDR3. With 1 base clipped from V and 4 bases from J, the junction kept 7 bases outside the gene matches. Germline V gene sequence: CDR1 MNHEY, CDR2 SVGAGI. The CDR3 nucleotides are TGTGCCAGCAGTTACTTGGGACAGATCTTTTACGAGCAGTACTTC. It codes for CASSYLGQIFYEQYF.

This clonotype was picked up many times. The chain joins TRBV7-9 to TRBJ2-3; possible D gene TRBD1, 5 bases. The CDR3 contains 13 residues. Germline V lookup: CDR1 SEHNR, CDR2 FQNEAQ (reference sequence). V lost 4 bases to trimming and J lost 3 bases, with 8 bases between them. The CDR3 sequence is CASSYPGTDTQYF. The CDR3 coding sequence is TGTGCCAGCAGCTACCCAGGGACAGATACGCAGTATTTT.

The chain carries TRBV20-1 and TRBJ2-5; D unclear. Trimming removed 3 bases at V and 0 bases at J, with 8 bases between. This CDR3 has 13 amino acids. Germline V lookup: CDR1 DFQATT, CDR2 SNEGSKA (reference sequence). The CDR3 region has the DNA TGCAGTGCTAGGGGCAGTTACCAAGAGACCCAGTACTTC. Protein product: CSARGSYQETQYF.